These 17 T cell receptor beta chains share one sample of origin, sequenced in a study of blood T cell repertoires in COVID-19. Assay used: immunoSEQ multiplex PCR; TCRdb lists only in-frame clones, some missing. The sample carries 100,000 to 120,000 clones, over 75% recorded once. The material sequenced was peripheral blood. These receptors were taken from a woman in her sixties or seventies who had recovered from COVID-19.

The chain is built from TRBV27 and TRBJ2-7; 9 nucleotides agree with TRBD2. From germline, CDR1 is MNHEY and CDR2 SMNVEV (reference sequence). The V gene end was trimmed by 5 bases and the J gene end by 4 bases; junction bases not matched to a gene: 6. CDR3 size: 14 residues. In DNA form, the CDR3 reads TGTGCCAGCAGTCGGGGACTAGCCAGTTACGAGCAGTACTTC. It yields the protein CASSRGLASYEQYF.

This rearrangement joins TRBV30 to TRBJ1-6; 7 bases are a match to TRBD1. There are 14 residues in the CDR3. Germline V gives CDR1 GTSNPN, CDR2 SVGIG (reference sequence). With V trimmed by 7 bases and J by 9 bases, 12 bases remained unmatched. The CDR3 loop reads CASSLEGAGSPLHF. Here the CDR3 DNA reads TGTGCCTCGAGCCTCGAGGGGGCGGGTTCACCCCTCCACTTT.

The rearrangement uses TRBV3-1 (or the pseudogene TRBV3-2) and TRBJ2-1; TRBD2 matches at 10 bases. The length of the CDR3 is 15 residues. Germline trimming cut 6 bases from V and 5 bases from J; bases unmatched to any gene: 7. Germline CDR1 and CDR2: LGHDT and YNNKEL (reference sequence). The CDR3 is CASRYGLADHNEQFF. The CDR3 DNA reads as TGTGCCAGCAGGTACGGACTAGCGGACCACAATGAGCAGTTCTTC.

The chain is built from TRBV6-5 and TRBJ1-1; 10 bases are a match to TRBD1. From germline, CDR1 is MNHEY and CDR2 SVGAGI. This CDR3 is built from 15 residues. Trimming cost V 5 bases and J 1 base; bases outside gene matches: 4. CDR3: CASSTRDRGNTEAFF. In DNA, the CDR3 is TGTGCCAGCAGTACACGGGACAGGGGGAACACTGAAGCTTTCTTT.

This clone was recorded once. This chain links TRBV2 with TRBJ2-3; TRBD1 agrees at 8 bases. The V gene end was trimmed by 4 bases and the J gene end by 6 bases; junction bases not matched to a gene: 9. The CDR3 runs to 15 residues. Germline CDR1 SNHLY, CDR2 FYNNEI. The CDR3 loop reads CASSGQGQGADTQYF. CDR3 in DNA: TGTGCCAGCAGTGGACAGGGGCAGGGCGCCGATACGCAGTATTTT.

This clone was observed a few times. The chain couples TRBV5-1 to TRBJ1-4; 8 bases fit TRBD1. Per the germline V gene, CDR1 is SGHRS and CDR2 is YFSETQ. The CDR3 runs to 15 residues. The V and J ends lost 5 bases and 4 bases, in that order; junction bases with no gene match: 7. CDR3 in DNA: TGCGCCAGCAGACCCGCGGGACAGGATAATGAAAAACTGTTTTTT. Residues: CASRPAGQDNEKLFF.

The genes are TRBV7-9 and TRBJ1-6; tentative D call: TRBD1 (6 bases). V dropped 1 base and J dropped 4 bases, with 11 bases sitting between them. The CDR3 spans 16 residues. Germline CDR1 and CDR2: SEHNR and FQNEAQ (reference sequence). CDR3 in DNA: TGTGCCAGCAGCTTAGTGACAGGTGATTATAATTCACCCCTCCACTTT. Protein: CASSLVTGDYNSPLHF.

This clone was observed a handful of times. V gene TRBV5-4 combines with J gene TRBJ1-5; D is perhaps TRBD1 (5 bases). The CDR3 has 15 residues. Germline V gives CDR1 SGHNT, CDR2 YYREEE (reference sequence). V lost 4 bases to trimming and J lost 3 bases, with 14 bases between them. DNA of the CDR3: TGTGCCAGCAGCAGCGGGCAGGGCCACAATCAGCCCCAGCATTTT. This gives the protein CASSSGQGHNQPQHF.

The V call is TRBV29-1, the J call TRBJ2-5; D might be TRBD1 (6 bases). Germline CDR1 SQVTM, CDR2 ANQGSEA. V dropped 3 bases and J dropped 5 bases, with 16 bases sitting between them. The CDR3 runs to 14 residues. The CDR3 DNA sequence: TGCAGCGTTGATGGTGGTTCAGGGGTGGAGACCCAGTACTTC. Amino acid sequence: CSVDGGSGVETQYF.

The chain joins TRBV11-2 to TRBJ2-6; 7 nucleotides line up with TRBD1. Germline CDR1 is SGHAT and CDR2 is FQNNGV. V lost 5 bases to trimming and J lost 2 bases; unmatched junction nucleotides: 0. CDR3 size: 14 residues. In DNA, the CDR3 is TGTGCCAGCAGCGACAGGGCTGGGGCCAACGTCCTGACTTTC. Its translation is CASSDRAGANVLTF.

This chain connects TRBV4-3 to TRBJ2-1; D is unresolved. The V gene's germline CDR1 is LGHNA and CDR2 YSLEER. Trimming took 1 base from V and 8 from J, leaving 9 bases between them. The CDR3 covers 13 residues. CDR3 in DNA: TGCGCCAGCAGCCAAGTTCCAGTGGATGAGCAGTTCTTC. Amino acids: CASSQVPVDEQFF.

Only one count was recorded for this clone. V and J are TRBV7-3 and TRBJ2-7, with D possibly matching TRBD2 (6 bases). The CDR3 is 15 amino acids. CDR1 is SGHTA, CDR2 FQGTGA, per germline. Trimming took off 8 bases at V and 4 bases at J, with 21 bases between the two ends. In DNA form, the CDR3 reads TGTGCCAGCCCCCCCGGTCCGGGAGAAGGGTACGAGCAGTACTTC. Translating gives CASPPGPGEGYEQYF.

This CDR3 is CASSEAPQAIGDTQYF. Written as DNA, the CDR3 is TGTGCCAGCAGCGAAGCCCCACAGGCCATTGGAGATACGCAGTATTTT. The rearrangement uses TRBV7-9 and TRBJ2-3; D may be TRBD1 (5 bases). Trimming pared 5 bases from V and 5 bases from J, leaving 20 bases between. The germline gives CDR1 SEHNR, CDR2 FQNEAQ (reference sequence). The CDR3 totals 16 residues.

CDR3 bases: TGTGCCACCAGGACAGGGGGCAAGGACACCGGGGAGCTGTTTTTT. Its protein is CATRTGGKDTGELFF. The chain recombines TRBV24-1 with TRBJ2-2, with TRBD1 matching over 10 bases. The CDR3 contains 15 residues. V was pared by 7 bases and J by 3 bases, with 4 bases of the junction left unmatched. From germline, CDR1 is KGHDR and CDR2 SFDVKD.

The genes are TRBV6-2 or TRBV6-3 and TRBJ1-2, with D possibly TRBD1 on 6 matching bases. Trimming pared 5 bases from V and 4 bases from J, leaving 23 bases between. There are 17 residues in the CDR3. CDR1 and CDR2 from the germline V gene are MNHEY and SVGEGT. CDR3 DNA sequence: TGTGCCAGCAGTCCCCCGTGGGGGGGCAGGGCGCCCTATGGCTACACCTTC. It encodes CASSPPWGGRAPYGYTF.

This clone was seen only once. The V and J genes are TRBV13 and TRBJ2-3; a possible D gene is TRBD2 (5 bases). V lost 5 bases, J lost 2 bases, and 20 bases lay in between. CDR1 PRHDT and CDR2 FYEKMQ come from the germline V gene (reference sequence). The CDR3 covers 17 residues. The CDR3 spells CASSPRAGVAPTDTQYF. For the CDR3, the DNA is TGTGCCAGCAGCCCCCGTGCCGGGGTAGCGCCCACAGATACGCAGTATTTT. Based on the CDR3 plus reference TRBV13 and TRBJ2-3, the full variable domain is AAGVIQSPRHLIKEKRETATLKCYPIPRHDTVYWYQQGPGQDPQFLISFYEKMQSDKGSIPDRFSAQQFSDYHSELNMSSLELGDSALYFCASSPRAGVAPTDTQYFGPGTRLTVL.

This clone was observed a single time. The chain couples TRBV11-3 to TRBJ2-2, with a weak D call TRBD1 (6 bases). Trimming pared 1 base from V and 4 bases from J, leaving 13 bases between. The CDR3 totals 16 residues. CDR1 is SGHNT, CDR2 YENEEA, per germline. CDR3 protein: CASSLAGLGGTGELFF. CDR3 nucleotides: TGTGCCAGCAGCTTAGCCGGGCTAGGGGGCACCGGGGAGCTGTTTTTT. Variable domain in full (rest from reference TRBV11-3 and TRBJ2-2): EAGVVQSPRYKIIEKKQPVAFWCNPISGHNTLYWYLQNLGQGPELLIRYENEEAVDDSQLPKDRFSAERLKGVDSTLKIQPAELGDSAVYLCASSLAGLGGTGELFFGEGSRLTVL.